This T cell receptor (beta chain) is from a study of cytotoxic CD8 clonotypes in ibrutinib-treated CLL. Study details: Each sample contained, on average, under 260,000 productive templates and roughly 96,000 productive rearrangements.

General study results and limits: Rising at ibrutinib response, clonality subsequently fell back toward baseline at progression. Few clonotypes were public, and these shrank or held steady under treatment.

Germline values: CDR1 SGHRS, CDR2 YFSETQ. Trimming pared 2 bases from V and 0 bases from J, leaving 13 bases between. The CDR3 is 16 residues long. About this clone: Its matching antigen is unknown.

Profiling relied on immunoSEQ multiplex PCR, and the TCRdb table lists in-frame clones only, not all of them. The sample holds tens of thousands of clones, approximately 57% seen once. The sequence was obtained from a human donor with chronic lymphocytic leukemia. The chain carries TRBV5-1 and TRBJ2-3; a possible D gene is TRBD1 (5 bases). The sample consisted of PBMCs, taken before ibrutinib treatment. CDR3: CASSFRRTLSTDTQYF. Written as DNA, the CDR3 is TGCGCCAGCAGCTTCCGGCGGACATTGAGCACAGATACGCAGTATTTT.